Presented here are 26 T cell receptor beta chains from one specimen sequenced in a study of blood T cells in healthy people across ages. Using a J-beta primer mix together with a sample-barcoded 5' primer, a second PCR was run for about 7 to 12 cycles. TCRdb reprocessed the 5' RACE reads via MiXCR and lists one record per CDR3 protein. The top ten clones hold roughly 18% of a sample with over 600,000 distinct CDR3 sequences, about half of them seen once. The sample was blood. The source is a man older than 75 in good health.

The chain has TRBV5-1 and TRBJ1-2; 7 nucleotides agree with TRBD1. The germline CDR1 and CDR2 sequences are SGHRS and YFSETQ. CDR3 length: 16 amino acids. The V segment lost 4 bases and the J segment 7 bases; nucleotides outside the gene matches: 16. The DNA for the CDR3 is TGCGCCAGCAGCGCTGGATCCCGACAGGGAATGGGTGGCTACACCTTC. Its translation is CASSAGSRQGMGGYTF.

CDR3 amino acids: CSVDRGLSTDTQYF. CDR3 bases: TGCAGCGTGGACAGGGGTCTCAGCACAGATACGCAGTATTTT. The V and J genes are TRBV29-1 and TRBJ2-3; 9 positions match TRBD1. V lost 6 bases, J lost 0 bases, and 4 bases stayed unmatched. The CDR3 contains 14 residues. The germline V gene encodes CDR1 SQVTM and CDR2 ANQGSEA.

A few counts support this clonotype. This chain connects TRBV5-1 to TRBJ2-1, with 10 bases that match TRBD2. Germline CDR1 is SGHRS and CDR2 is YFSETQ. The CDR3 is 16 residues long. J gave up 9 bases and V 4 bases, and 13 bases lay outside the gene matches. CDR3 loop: CASSGVLAGVPGEQFF. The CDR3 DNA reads TGCGCCAGCAGCGGGGTGCTAGCGGGAGTCCCGGGTGAGCAGTTCTTC.

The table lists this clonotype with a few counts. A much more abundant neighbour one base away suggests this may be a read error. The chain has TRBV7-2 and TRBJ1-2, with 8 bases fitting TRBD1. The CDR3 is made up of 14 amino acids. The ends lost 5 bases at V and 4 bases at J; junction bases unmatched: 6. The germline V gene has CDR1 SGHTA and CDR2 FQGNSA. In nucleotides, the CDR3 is TGTGCCAGCAGCGCGGACAGGGCGATCTATGGCTACACCTTC. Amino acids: CASSADRAIYGYTF. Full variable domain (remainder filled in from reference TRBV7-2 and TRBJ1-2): GAGVSQSPSNKVTEKGKDVELRCDPISGHTALYWYRQSLGQGLEFLIYFQGNSAPDKSGLPSDRFSAERTGGSVSTLTIQRTQQEDSAVYLCASSADRAIYGYTFGSGTRLTVV.

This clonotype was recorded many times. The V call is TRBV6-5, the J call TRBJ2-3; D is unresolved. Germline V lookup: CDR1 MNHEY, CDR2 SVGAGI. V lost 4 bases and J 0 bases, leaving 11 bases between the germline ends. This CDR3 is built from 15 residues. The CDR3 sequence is CASSFADTSTDTQYF. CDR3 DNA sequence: TGTGCCAGCAGTTTTGCAGACACTAGCACAGATACGCAGTATTTT.

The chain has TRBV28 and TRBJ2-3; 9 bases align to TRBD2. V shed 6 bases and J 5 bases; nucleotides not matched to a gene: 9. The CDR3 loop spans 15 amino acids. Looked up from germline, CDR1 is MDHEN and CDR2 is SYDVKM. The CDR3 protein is CASSLSGSGVDTQYF. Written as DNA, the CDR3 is TGTGCCAGCAGCCTTAGCGGGAGTGGGGTAGATACGCAGTATTTT.

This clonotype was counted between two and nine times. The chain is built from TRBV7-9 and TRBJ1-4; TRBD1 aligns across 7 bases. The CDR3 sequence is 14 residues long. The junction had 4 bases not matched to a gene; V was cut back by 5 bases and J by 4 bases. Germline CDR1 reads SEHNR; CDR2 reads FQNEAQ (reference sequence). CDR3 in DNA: TGTGCCAGCAGCCAAGGACAGGATAATGAAAAACTGTTTTTT. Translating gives CASSQGQDNEKLFF.

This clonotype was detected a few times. The CDR3 reads CSAPIAGEQYF. The DNA of the CDR3 is TGCAGTGCCCCGATAGCGGGAGAGCAGTACTTC. This chain joins TRBV20-1 and TRBJ2-4; 9 bases map to TRBD2. The CDR3 spans 11 residues. J gave up 13 bases and V 6 bases, and 7 bases lay outside the gene matches. The germline V gene encodes CDR1 DFQATT and CDR2 SNEGSKA (reference sequence).

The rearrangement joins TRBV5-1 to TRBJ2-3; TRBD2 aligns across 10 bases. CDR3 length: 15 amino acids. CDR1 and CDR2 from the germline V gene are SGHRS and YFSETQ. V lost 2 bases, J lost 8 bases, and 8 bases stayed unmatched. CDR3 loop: CASSFGQAGGGTQYF. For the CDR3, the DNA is TGCGCCAGCAGCTTTGGACAAGCGGGAGGGGGTACGCAGTATTTT. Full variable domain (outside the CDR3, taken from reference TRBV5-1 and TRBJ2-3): KAGVTQTPRYLIKTRGQQVTLSCSPISGHRSVSWYQQTPGQGLQFLFEYFSETQRNKGNFPGRFSGRQFSNSRSEMNVSTLELGDSALYLCASSFGQAGGGTQYFGPGTRLTVL.

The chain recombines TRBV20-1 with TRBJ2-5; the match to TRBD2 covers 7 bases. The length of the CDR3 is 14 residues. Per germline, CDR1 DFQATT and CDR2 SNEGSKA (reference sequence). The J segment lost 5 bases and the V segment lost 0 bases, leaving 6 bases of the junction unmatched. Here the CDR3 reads CSARDLLSGETQYF. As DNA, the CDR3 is TGCAGTGCTAGAGATCTTCTTAGCGGGGAGACCCAGTACTTC.

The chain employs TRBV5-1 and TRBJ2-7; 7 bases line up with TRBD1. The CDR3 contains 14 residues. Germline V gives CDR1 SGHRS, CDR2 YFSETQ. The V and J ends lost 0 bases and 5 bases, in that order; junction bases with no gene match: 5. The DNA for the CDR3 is TGCGCCAGCAGCTTGGACAGGGGAAACGACGAGCAGTACTTC. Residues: CASSLDRGNDEQYF.

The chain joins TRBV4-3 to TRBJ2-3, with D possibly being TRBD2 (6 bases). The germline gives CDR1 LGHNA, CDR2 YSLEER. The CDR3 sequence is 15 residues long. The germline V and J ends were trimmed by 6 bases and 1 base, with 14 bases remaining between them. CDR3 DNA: TGCGCCAGCAGTTTACTAGCAAGCCGCACAGATACGCAGTATTTT. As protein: CASSLLASRTDTQYF.

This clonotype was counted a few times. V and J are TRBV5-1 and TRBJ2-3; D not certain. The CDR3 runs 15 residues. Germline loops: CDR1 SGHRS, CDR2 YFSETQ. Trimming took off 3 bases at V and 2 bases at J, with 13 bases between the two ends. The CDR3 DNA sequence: TGCGCCAGCAGCTGGAAGGGTTCCGACACAGATACGCAGTATTTT. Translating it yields CASSWKGSDTDTQYF.

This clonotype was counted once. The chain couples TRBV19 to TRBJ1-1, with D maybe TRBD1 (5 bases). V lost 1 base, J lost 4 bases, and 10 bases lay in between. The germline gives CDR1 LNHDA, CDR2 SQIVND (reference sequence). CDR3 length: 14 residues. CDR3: CASSIVGGVTEAFF. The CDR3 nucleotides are TGTGCCAGTAGTATAGTTGGGGGTGTCACTGAAGCTTTCTTT.

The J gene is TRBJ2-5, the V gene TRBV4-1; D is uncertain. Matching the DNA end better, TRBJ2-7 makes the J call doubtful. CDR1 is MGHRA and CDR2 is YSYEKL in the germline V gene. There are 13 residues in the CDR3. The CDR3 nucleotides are TGCGCCAGCAGCCCGAATTCAGTTTACGAGCAGTACTTC. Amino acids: CASSPNSVYEQYF.

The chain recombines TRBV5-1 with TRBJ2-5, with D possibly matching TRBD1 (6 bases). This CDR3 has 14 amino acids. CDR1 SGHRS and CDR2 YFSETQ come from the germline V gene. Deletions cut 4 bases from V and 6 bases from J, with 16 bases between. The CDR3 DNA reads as TGCGCCAGCAGCGAGGGGCCGCAGGGGCAGACCCAGTACTTC. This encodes CASSEGPQGQTQYF.

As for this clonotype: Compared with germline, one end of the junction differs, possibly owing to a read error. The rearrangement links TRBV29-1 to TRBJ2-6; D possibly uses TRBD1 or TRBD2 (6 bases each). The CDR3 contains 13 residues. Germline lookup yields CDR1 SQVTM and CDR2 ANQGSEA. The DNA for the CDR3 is TGCAGCGTTGAAAGGAGGGGGGACAACGTCCTGACTTTC. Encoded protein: CSVERRGDNVLTF.

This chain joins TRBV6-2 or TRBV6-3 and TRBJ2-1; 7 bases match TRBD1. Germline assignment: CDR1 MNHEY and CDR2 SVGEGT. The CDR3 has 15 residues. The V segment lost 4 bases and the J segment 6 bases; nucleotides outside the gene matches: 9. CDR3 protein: CASSLGTAKSNEQFF. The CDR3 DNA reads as TGTGCCAGCAGTTTAGGGACAGCCAAAAGCAATGAGCAGTTCTTC.

DNA for the CDR3: TGCGCCAGCAGCCAGCAGGACTATGACACAGATACGCAGTATTTT. Amino acids: CASSQQDYDTDTQYF. J is TRBJ2-3 and V is TRBV4-3; D is possibly TRBD2 (6 bases). V lost 3 bases and J 2 bases, leaving 12 bases between the germline ends. This CDR3 is 15 amino acids long. Germline V CDR1 and CDR2: LGHNA, YSLEER.

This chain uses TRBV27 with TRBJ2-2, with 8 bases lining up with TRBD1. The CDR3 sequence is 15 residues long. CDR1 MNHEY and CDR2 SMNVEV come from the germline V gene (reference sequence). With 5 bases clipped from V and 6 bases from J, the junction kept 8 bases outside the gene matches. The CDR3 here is CASSPHRGSAGELFF. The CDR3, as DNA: TGTGCCAGCAGTCCCCACAGGGGGAGCGCCGGGGAGCTGTTTTTT.

This chain's CDR3 is CASIDVRGSTDTQYF. In DNA form, the CDR3 reads TGTGCCAGCATCGACGTCCGGGGTAGCACAGATACGCAGTATTTT. The gene calls are TRBV7-9 and TRBJ2-3, with D tentatively TRBD2 (5 bases). The CDR3 is 15 amino acids. The V end lost 7 bases, the J end lost 0 bases, and 14 bases lay between the germline ends. Germline-derived CDR1 and CDR2 are SEHNR and FQNEAQ (reference sequence). The variable domain in full, with the rest retrieved from reference TRBV7-9 and TRBJ2-3, is DTGVSQNPRHKITKRGQNVTFRCDPISEHNRLYWYRQTLGQGPEFLTYFQNEAQLEKSRLLSDRFSAERPKGSFSTLEIQRTEQGDSAMYLCASIDVRGSTDTQYFGPGTRLTVL.

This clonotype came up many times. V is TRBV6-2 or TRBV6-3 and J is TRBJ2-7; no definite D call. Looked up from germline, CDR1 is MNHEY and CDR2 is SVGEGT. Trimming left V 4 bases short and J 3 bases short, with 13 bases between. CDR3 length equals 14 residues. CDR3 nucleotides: TGTGCCAGCAGTTCCGAACTGTTCCTCTACGAGCAGTACTTC. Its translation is CASSSELFLYEQYF.

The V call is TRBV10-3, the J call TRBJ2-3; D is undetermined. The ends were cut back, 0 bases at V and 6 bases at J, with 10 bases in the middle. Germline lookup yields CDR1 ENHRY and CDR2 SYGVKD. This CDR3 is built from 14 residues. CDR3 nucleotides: TGTGCCATCAGTGAGTCGACGGGTCTGGATACGCAGTATTTT. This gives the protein CAISESTGLDTQYF.

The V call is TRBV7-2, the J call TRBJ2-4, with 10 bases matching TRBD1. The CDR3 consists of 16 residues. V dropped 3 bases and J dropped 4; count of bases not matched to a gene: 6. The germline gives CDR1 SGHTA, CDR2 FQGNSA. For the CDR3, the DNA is TGTGCCAGCAGCTTCCCGGGACAGGGGTCGAAAAACATTCAGTACTTC. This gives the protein CASSFPGQGSKNIQYF.

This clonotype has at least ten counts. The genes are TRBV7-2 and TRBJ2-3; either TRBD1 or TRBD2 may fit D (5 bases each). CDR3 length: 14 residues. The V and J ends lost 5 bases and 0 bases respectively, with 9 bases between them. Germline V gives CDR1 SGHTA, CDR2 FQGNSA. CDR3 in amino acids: CASSRDRSTDTQYF. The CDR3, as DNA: TGTGCCAGCAGCCGGGACCGAAGCACAGATACGCAGTATTTT.

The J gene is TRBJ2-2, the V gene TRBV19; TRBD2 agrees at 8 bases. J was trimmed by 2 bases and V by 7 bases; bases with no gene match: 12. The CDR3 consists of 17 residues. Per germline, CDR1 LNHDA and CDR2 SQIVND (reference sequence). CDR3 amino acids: CASKRVGRALNTGELFF. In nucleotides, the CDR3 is TGTGCCAGTAAGAGAGTCGGGAGGGCCCTCAACACCGGGGAGCTGTTTTTT.